Following are 23 T cell receptor beta chains from one sample sequenced in a study of blood T cell repertoires in COVID-19. Clones were sequenced by immunoSEQ multiplex PCR, and TCRdb holds only the in-frame ones, with some missing. The repertoire holds 170,000 or so clones, with around 83% as singletons. The sample comprised peripheral blood. These TCRs come from a woman aged 70 to 79 with COVID-19, enrolled during active disease.

A single count supports this clone. V is TRBV5-1 and J is TRBJ2-1, with 13 bases matching TRBD2. Per germline, CDR1 SGHRS and CDR2 YFSETQ. The CDR3 spans 17 residues. V lost 0 bases to trimming and J lost 4 bases; unmatched junction nucleotides: 4. This CDR3 reads CASSLGLAGGAYNEQFF. The CDR3 nucleotides read TGCGCCAGCAGCTTGGGACTAGCGGGAGGAGCGTACAATGAGCAGTTCTTC.

The rearrangement joins TRBV18 to TRBJ2-7; TRBD2 matches at 14 bases. The V gene end was trimmed by 6 bases and the J gene end by 3 bases; junction bases not matched to a gene: 4. The CDR3 totals 15 residues. Germline V gives CDR1 KGHSH, CDR2 LQKENI. The CDR3 is CASSPGLAGDYEQYF. Here the CDR3 DNA reads TGTGCCAGCTCGCCGGGACTAGCGGGAGACTACGAGCAGTACTTC.

This chain uses TRBV6-2 or TRBV6-3 with TRBJ2-2; maybe TRBD1 (5 bases). From germline, CDR1 is MNHEY and CDR2 SVGEGT. The CDR3 runs 16 residues. V lost 3 bases to trimming and J lost 4 bases, with 15 bases between them. The DNA of the CDR3 is TGTGCCAGCAGTTATCTCCGGATTCAGGGCACCGGGGAGCTGTTTTTT. Its protein is CASSYLRIQGTGELFF.

The chain carries TRBV2 and TRBJ2-3; 8 bases map to TRBD1. Germline V CDR1 and CDR2: SNHLY, FYNNEI. The CDR3 is made up of 21 amino acids. The V gene end was trimmed by 0 bases and the J gene end by 0 bases; junction bases not matched to a gene: 17. The CDR3 nucleotides read TGTGCCAGCAGTGAAGCTACCCAGGGGGCCCGAGTAACCCCGAGCACAGATACGCAGTATTTT. Protein: CASSEATQGARVTPSTDTQYF.

This clone was observed a single time. This specimen includes other DNA sequences encoding the same CDR3. The chain links TRBV7-2 to TRBJ2-3; possibly TRBD2 for D (5 bases). The CDR3 is 14 residues long. Between the trimmed V and J ends, which lost 1 base and 3 bases, there was a span of 8 bases. Per the germline V gene, CDR1 is SGHTA and CDR2 is FQGNSA. The CDR3 DNA reads as TGTGCCAGCAGCTTAGATCGAGGGACAGATACGCAGTATTTT. Amino acids: CASSLDRGTDTQYF.

The V gene is TRBV6-5, the J gene TRBJ2-2; the D gene is possibly TRBD2 (6 bases). Germline CDR1 and CDR2: MNHEY and SVGAGI. V lost 2 bases to trimming and J lost 1 base, with 8 bases between them. This CDR3 spans 15 amino acids. CDR3 protein: CASSYGGMNTGELFF. As DNA, the CDR3 is TGTGCCAGCAGTTACGGGGGGATGAACACCGGGGAGCTGTTTTTT.

This chain joins TRBV7-2 and TRBJ2-2; D is perhaps TRBD1 (5 bases). With 4 bases removed from V and 7 bases from J, the gap between germline ends came to 13 bases. The CDR3 is made up of 14 amino acids. CDR1 is SGHTA, CDR2 FQGNSA, per germline. The CDR3 region is CASSSTPQGGELFF. The DNA of the CDR3 is TGTGCCAGCAGCTCGACTCCTCAGGGCGGGGAGCTGTTTTTT.

This clone was detected only once. The chain has TRBV28 and TRBJ2-5, with 7 positions matching TRBD2. CDR3 size: 14 residues. Trimming at V came to 6 bases and at J to 5 bases, leaving 9 bases not matched to a gene. The germline V gene encodes CDR1 MDHEN and CDR2 SYDVKM. The CDR3 spells CASRGWEGLETQYF. CDR3 in DNA: TGTGCCAGCAGAGGGTGGGAGGGCCTGGAGACCCAGTACTTC.

This chain uses TRBV28 with TRBJ2-1; no reliable D call. The V gene lost 7 bases and the J gene lost 6 bases, with 7 bases spanning the gap. CDR1 and CDR2 from the germline V gene are MDHEN and SYDVKM. This CDR3 is 11 amino acids long. This CDR3 reads CASKRFNEQFF. The CDR3 coding sequence is TGTGCCAGCAAGAGATTCAATGAGCAGTTCTTC.

The chain combines TRBV12-3 or TRBV12-4 with TRBJ1-1; D is possibly TRBD1 (6 bases). This CDR3 spans 13 amino acids. Between the trimmed V and J ends, which lost 7 bases and 1 base, there was a span of 10 bases. The CDR3 reads CASTPTGNTEAFF. In DNA, the CDR3 is TGTGCCAGCACCCCGACAGGGAACACTGAAGCTTTCTTT.

V gene TRBV5-1 combines with J gene TRBJ1-1, with 9 bases fitting TRBD1. This CDR3 region has 15 residues. J was trimmed by 1 base and V by 4 bases; bases with no gene match: 5. Germline loops: CDR1 SGHRS, CDR2 YFSETQ. CDR3 region: CASSPRTGENTEAFF. Written as DNA, the CDR3 is TGCGCCAGCAGCCCGAGGACAGGGGAGAACACTGAAGCTTTCTTT.

This clone was detected only a few times. The chain combines TRBV21-1 with TRBJ1-5; the table's TRBD1 call for D was not verified on the DNA. TRBV21-1 constitutes a pseudogene. The CDR3 length is 16 residues. CDR3 in amino acids: CASAGNPDREDQPQHF. In DNA form, the CDR3 reads TGTGCCAGCGCCGGAAATCCAGACAGGGAAGATCAGCCCCAGCATTTT.

The chain employs TRBV27 and TRBJ2-4, with a possible D match to TRBD2 (6 bases). There are 15 residues in the CDR3. The V gene lost 9 bases and the J gene lost 0 bases, with 15 bases spanning the gap. Per the germline V gene, CDR1 is MNHEY and CDR2 is SMNVEV (reference sequence). The CDR3 nucleotides read TGTGCCAGTACCACCGGGGGACTAGCCAAAAACATTCAGTACTTC. It yields the protein CASTTGGLAKNIQYF.

The V gene is TRBV18, the J gene TRBJ2-3; 8 bases fit TRBD2. Germline loops: CDR1 KGHSH, CDR2 LQKENI. Unmatched junction bases numbered 11, after V lost 3 bases and J lost 0 bases. CDR3 size: 18 residues. The CDR3 is CASSPYPPSGRSTDTQYF. The CDR3 DNA is TGTGCCAGCTCACCTTATCCGCCGAGCGGGAGAAGCACAGATACGCAGTATTTT. Looking up the rest from reference TRBV18 and TRBJ2-3 gives the full variable domain: NAGVMQNPRHLVRRRGQEARLRCSPMKGHSHVYWYRQLPEEGLKFMVYLQKENIIDESGMPKERFSAEFPKEGPSILRIQQVVRGDSAAYFCASSPYPPSGRSTDTQYFGPGTRLTVL.

In this sample, this clone turned up once. This chain links TRBV7-2 with TRBJ1-1, with 8 nucleotides matching TRBD1. The trim removed 3 bases at V and 6 bases at J, leaving 3 bases unmatched. This CDR3 region has 13 residues. Per the germline V gene, CDR1 is SGHTA and CDR2 is FQGNSA. This chain's CDR3 is CASSFDRGAEAFF. Here the CDR3 DNA reads TGTGCCAGCAGCTTCGACAGGGGCGCTGAAGCTTTCTTT.

V is TRBV7-9 and J is TRBJ1-2; 8 bases match TRBD1. Germline assignment: CDR1 SEHNR and CDR2 FQNEAQ (reference sequence). This CDR3 spans 15 amino acids. V trimming: 5 bases; J trimming: 4 bases; junction bases outside the gene matches: 9. In nucleotides, the CDR3 is TGTGCCAGCAGCCCCTCTTCAGGGGGCGTCTATGGCTACACCTTC. Its translation: CASSPSSGGVYGYTF.

J is TRBJ2-2 and V is TRBV11-2; 8 bases fit TRBD1. The CDR3 loop spans 14 amino acids. Per the germline V gene, CDR1 is SGHAT and CDR2 is FQNNGV. Germline trimming cut 7 bases from V and 4 bases from J; bases unmatched to any gene: 5. As DNA, the CDR3 is TGTGCCAGCATATACAGGGGGTTCACCGGGGAGCTGTTTTTT. Protein: CASIYRGFTGELFF. The variable domain in full, with the rest retrieved from reference TRBV11-2 and TRBJ2-2, is EAGVAQSPRYKIIEKRQSVAFWCNPISGHATLYWYQQILGQGPKLLIQFQNNGVVDDSQLPKDRFSAERLKGVDSTLKIQPAKLEDSAVYLCASIYRGFTGELFFGEGSRLTVL.

The chain uses TRBV19 and TRBJ1-2, with D possibly TRBD1 on 5 matching bases. The V gene's germline CDR1 is LNHDA and CDR2 SQIVND (reference sequence). The CDR3 is made up of 14 amino acids. Trimming removed 3 bases from V and 7 bases from J, with 15 bases in between. The CDR3 loop is CASSILTAKIGYTF. The CDR3 DNA follows: TGTGCCAGTAGTATCCTGACAGCGAAGATTGGCTACACCTTC.

CDR3 loop: CASSEGLAGVQRDNEQFF. CDR3 bases: TGTGCCAGCAGTGAAGGTCTAGCGGGAGTTCAGAGGGACAATGAGCAGTTCTTC. The chain uses TRBV2 and TRBJ2-1; 10 bases line up with TRBD2. CDR1 and CDR2 (germline): SNHLY, FYNNEI. The CDR3 extends over 18 amino acids. J gave up 5 bases and V 1 base, and 11 bases lay outside the gene matches.

V is TRBV24-1 and J is TRBJ2-5, with no clear D. Deletions cut 0 bases from V and 5 bases from J, with 3 bases between. Germline-derived CDR1 and CDR2 are KGHDR and SFDVKD. The CDR3 consists of 12 residues. The CDR3 nucleotides read TGTGCCACCAGTGATTTGGCGGAGACCCAGTACTTC. It yields the protein CATSDLAETQYF.

The chain carries TRBV7-3 and TRBJ2-3, with a possible D match to TRBD2 (5 bases). The germline gives CDR1 SGHTA, CDR2 FQGTGA. The CDR3 has 13 residues. V lost 0 bases to trimming and J lost 5 bases, with 6 bases between them. The CDR3 DNA reads TGTGCCAGCAGCTTAACGGGGAGAGATACGCAGTATTTT. As protein: CASSLTGRDTQYF.

This chain connects TRBV3-1 (or the pseudogene TRBV3-2) to TRBJ1-4; D not certain. V lost 3 bases to trimming and J lost 4 bases, with 9 bases between them. The CDR3 extends over 14 amino acids. Per germline, CDR1 LGHDT and CDR2 YNNKEL (reference sequence). The CDR3 region is CASSHRGFNEKLFF. CDR3 bases: TGTGCCAGCAGCCACCGGGGATTTAATGAAAAACTGTTTTTT.

The sample holds a few counts of this clone. V is TRBV6-2 or TRBV6-3 and J is TRBJ2-3; D is undetermined. V lost 0 bases to trimming and J lost 4 bases, with 17 bases between them. Per the germline V gene, CDR1 is MNHEY and CDR2 is SVGEGT. The length of the CDR3 is 17 residues. The DNA of the CDR3 is TGTGCCAGCAGTTACTCGATGTCCCACCGTAGATCAGATACGCAGTATTTT. Translation: CASSYSMSHRRSDTQYF.